This T cell receptor (beta chain) was profiled in a study of graft-versus-host responses after intestinal transplantation. About the research overall: Recipients were given multivisceral, liver-intestinal, or isolated intestinal transplants.

CDR3 size: 13 residues. Germline CDR1 SGHVS, CDR2 FQNEAQ. V lost 1 base and J 2 bases, leaving 5 bases between the germline ends. TCRdb's table, derived via immunoSEQ multiplex PCR, lists solely in-frame clones and lacks some. The sample lists roughly 92,000 clones, 90% occurring once. Comments on this clone: What it binds is not known. The same CDR3 arises from other DNA sequences in this sample as well.

Study-wide results and caveats: There was an association between peak levels of circulating GvH clones and early post-transplant HvG declines. Analysis identified GvH clones in recipient marrow, with some appearing first in ileum or blood.

This specimen was unstimulated CD4+ T cells sorted from spleen or lymph node cells, taken before intestinal transplant. The clonotype was recovered from a human donor who received an intestinal transplant. J is TRBJ1-1 and V is TRBV7-8; no firm D call. The CDR3 nucleotides are TGTGCCAGCAGCTTAGACAGAAACACTGAAGCTTTCTTT. Translation gives CASSLDRNTEAFF.